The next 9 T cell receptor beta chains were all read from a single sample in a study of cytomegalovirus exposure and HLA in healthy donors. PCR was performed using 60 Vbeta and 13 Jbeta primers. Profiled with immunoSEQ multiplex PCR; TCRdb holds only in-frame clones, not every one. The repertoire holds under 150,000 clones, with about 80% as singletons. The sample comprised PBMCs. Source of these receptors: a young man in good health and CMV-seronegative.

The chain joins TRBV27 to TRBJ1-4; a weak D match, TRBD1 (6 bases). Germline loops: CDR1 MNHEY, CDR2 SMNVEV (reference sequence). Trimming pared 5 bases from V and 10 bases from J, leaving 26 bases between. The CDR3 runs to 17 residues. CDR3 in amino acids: CASSPPANQGRRGKLFF. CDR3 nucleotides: TGTGCCAGCAGTCCTCCGGCGAATCAGGGGCGACGCGGAAAACTGTTTTTT. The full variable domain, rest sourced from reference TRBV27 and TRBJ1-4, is EAQVTQNPRYLITVTGKKLTVTCSQNMNHEYMSWYRQDPGLGLRQIYYSMNVEVTDKGDVPEGYKVSRKEKRNFPLILESPSPNQTSLYFCASSPPANQGRRGKLFFGSGTQLSVL.

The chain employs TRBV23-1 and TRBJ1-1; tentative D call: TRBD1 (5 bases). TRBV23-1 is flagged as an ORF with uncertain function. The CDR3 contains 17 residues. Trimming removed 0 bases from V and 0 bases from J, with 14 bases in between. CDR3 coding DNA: TGCGCCAGCAGTCAATCCAGGGTAAAAGCAATGAACACTGAAGCTTTCTTT. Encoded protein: CASSQSRVKAMNTEAFF.

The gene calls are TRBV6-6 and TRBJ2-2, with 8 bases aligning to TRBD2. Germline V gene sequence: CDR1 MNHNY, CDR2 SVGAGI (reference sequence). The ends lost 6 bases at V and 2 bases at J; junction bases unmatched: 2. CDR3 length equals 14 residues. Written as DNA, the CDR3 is TGTGCCAGCAGCCTAGCGGGTAACACCGGGGAGCTGTTTTTT. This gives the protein CASSLAGNTGELFF.

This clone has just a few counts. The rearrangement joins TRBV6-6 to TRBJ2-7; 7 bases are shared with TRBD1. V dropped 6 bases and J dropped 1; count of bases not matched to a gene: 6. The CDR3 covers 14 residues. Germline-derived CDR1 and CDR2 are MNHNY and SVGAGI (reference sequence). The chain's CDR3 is CASSFTGESYEQYF. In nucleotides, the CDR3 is TGTGCCAGCAGCTTTACAGGGGAATCCTACGAGCAGTACTTC.

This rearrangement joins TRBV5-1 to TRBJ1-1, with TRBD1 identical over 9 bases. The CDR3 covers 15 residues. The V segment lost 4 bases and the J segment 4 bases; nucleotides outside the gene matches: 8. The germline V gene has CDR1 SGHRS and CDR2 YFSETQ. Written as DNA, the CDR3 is TGCGCCAGCAGCATATTACAGGGGGCCATCACTGAAGCTTTCTTT. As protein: CASSILQGAITEAFF.

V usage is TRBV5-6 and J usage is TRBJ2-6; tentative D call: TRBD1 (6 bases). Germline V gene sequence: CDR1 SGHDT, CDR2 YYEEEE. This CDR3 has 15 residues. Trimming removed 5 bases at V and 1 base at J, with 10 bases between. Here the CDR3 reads CASRFRGSGANVLTF. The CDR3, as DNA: TGTGCCAGCAGATTCAGGGGTTCTGGGGCCAACGTCCTGACTTTC.

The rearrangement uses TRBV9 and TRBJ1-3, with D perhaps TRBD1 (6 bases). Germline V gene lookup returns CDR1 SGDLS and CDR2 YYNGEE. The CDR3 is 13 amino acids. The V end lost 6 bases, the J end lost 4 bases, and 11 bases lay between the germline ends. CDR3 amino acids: CASTTGSGNTIYF. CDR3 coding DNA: TGTGCCAGCACCACAGGGTCCGGAAACACCATATATTTT.

The CDR3, as DNA: TGTGCCAGCAGCTGGGACAGCTCTACCGGGACCATATATTTT. Residues: CASSWDSSTGTIYF. This chain joins TRBV6-5 and TRBJ1-3; TRBD1 aligns across 7 bases. The germline V gene has CDR1 MNHEY and CDR2 SVGAGI. V trimming: 6 bases; J trimming: 10 bases; junction bases outside the gene matches: 12. The CDR3 is 14 residues long.

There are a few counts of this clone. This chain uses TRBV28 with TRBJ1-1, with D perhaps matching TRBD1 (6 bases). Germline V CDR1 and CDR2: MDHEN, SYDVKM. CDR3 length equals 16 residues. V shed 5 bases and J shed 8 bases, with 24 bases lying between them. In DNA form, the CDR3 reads TGTGCCAGCAGTGCAATTACTGAGGACAGCCCTCCCGAAGCTTTCTTT. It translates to CASSAITEDSPPEAFF.